This entry lists 8 T cell receptor beta chains sequenced from one sample in a study of shared clonotypes between healthy human individuals. Here immunoSEQ multiplex PCR was the method, and the copy in TCRdb shows in-frame clones only, minus some. The table records more than 1.2 million clones, about 98.5% of them present only once. Sequenced sample: naive CD4+ T cells sorted from blood. Subset in this sample: CD45RA+ positively selected. The receptors were gathered from a man aged 25 to 40 in good health.

This chain connects TRBV2 to TRBJ2-1; 9 bases are a match to TRBD2. CDR1 SNHLY and CDR2 FYNNEI come from the germline V gene. The CDR3 spans 18 residues. The trim removed 6 bases at V and 0 bases at J, leaving 12 bases unmatched. The chain's CDR3 is CASRKNRASGISYNEQFF. The DNA of the CDR3 is TGTGCCAGCAGGAAAAACCGCGCTAGCGGGATCTCCTACAATGAGCAGTTCTTC.

The chain uses TRBV5-5 and TRBJ2-1; TRBD2 might be the D (5 bases). Deletions cut 4 bases from V and 15 bases from J, with 17 bases between. Germline CDR1 reads SGHKS; CDR2 reads YYEKEE (reference sequence). CDR3 size: 12 residues. DNA for the CDR3: TGTGCCAGCAGCGCGGGCCGATTAAGTGTGTTCTTC. It encodes CASSAGRLSVFF.

V gene TRBV10-3 combines with J gene TRBJ2-3, with 9 bases lining up with TRBD2. After removal of 4 bases from V and 5 bases from J, the junction contained 4 bases not matched to a gene. CDR3 length: 14 amino acids. Germline V gives CDR1 ENHRY, CDR2 SYGVKD. Here the CDR3 DNA reads TGTGCCATCAGTGGCGGGAGGGGGGGAGATACGCAGTATTTT. Its protein product is CAISGGRGGDTQYF.

The V call is TRBV5-1, the J call TRBJ2-3; TRBD2 matches at 13 bases. The CDR3 consists of 17 residues. With 1 base clipped from V and 3 bases from J, the junction kept 5 bases outside the gene matches. Germline V gives CDR1 SGHRS, CDR2 YFSETQ. CDR3 sequence reads: CASSLWGTSGKTDTQYF. The CDR3 DNA is TGCGCCAGCAGCTTGTGGGGGACTAGCGGGAAGACAGATACGCAGTATTTT.

This sequence joins TRBV5-1 and TRBJ2-1, with D uncertain. Trimming removed 4 bases from V and 2 bases from J, with 10 bases in between. The length of the CDR3 is 14 residues. Per germline, CDR1 SGHRS and CDR2 YFSETQ. For the CDR3, the DNA is TGCGCCAGCAGCCACGGGTCGGCCTACAATGAGCAGTTCTTC. Protein product: CASSHGSAYNEQFF.

This rearrangement joins TRBV5-4 to TRBJ1-1; 10 bases are shared with TRBD1. The V segment lost 2 bases and the J segment 4 bases; nucleotides outside the gene matches: 5. The CDR3 sequence is 15 residues long. In germline, CDR1 is SGHNT, CDR2 YYREEE (reference sequence). The CDR3 sequence is CASSLWDRGRTEAFF. CDR3 in DNA: TGTGCCAGCAGCTTATGGGACAGGGGACGCACTGAAGCTTTCTTT.

The chain couples TRBV9 to TRBJ2-2; D possibly corresponds to TRBD2 (6 bases). Germline V gene sequence: CDR1 SGDLS, CDR2 YYNGEE. The CDR3 extends over 14 amino acids. The V end was cut by 0 bases, the J end by 7 bases, with 10 bases between. CDR3 region: CASSVEWGGGELFF. The DNA of the CDR3 is TGTGCCAGCAGCGTAGAATGGGGAGGCGGGGAGCTGTTTTTT.

The genes are TRBV7-2 and TRBJ1-5; maybe TRBD1 (6 bases). Trimming removed 5 bases from V and 4 bases from J, with 15 bases in between. The CDR3 has 15 residues. CDR1 and CDR2 (germline): SGHTA, FQGNSA. In DNA form, the CDR3 reads TGTGCCAGCAGCCCCGACAGGCATGCTAATCAGCCCCAGCATTTT. It is translated as CASSPDRHANQPQHF.